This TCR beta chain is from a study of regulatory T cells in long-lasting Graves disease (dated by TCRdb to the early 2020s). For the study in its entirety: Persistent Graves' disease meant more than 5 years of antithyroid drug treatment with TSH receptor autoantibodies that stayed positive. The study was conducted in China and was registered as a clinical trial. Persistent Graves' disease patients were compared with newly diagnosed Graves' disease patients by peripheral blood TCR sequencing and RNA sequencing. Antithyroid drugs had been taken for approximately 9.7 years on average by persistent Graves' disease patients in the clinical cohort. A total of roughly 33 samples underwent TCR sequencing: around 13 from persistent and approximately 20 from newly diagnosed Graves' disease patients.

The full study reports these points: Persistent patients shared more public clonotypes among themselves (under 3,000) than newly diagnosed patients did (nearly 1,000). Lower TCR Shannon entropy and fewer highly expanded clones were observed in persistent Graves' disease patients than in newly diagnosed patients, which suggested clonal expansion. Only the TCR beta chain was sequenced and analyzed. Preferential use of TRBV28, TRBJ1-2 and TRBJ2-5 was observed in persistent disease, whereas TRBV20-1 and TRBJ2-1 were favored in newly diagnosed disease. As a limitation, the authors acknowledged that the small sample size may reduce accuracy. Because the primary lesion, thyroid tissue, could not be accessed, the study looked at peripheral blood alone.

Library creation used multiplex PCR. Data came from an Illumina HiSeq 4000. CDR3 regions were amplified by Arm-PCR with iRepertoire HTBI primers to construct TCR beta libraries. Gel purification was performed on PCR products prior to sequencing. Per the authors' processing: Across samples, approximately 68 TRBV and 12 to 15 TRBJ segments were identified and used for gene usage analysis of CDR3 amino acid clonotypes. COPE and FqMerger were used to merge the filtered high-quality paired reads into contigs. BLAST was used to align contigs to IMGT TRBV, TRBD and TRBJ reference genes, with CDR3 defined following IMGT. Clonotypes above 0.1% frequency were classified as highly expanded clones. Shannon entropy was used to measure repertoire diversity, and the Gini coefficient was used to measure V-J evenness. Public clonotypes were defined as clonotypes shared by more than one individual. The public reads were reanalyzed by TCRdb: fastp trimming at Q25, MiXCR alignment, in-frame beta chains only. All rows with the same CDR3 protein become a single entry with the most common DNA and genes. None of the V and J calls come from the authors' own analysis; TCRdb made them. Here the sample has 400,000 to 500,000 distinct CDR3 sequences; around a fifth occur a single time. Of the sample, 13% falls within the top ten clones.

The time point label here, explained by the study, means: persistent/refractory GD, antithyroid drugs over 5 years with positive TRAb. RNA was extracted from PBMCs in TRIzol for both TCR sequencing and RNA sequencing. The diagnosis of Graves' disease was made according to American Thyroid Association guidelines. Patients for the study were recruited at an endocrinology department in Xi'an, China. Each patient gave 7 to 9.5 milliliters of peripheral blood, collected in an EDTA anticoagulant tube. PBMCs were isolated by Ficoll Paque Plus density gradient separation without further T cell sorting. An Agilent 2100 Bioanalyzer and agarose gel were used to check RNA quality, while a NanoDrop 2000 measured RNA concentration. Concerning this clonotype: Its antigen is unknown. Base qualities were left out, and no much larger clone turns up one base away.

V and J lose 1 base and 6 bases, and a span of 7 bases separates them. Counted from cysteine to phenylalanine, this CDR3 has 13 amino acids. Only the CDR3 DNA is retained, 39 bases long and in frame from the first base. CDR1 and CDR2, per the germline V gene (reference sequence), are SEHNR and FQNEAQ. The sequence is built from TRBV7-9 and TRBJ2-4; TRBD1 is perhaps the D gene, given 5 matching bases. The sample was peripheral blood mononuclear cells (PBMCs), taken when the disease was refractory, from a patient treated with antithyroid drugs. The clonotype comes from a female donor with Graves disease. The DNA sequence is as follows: TGTGCCAGCAGCTTAGAGGGGCCAAACATTCAGTACTTC. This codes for CASSLEGPNIQYF.